This T cell receptor beta chain was captured in a study of shared clonotypes between healthy human individuals. Germline V gene data show CDR1 as SGHVS and CDR2 as FNYEAQ. CDR3 length: 14 residues. The V and J ends lost 1 base and 1 base respectively, with 7 bases between them. Some clones are missing from TCRdb's copy, which holds only in-frame ones; the method was immunoSEQ multiplex PCR. Among millions of clones, approximately 95% were seen once, and the ten largest hold about 0.41%. Specimen: naive CD4+ T cells from PBMCs. Subset reported: CD45RA+ positively selected. The clonotype was recovered from a young man in good health. Some clones in this sample may be carry-over from other donors' samples. This chain links TRBV7-6 with TRBJ1-1; D is unclear. The CDR3 is CASSLVAGNTEAFF. DNA for the CDR3: TGTGCCAGCAGCTTAGTCGCGGGGAACACTGAAGCTTTCTTT. The full variable domain, its missing parts supplied by reference TRBV7-6 and TRBJ1-1, is GAGVSQSPRYKVTKRGQDVALRCDPISGHVSLYWYRQALGQGPEFLTYFNYEAQQDKSGLPNDRFSAERPEGSISTLTIQRTEQRDSAMYRCASSLVAGNTEAFFGQGTRLTVV.